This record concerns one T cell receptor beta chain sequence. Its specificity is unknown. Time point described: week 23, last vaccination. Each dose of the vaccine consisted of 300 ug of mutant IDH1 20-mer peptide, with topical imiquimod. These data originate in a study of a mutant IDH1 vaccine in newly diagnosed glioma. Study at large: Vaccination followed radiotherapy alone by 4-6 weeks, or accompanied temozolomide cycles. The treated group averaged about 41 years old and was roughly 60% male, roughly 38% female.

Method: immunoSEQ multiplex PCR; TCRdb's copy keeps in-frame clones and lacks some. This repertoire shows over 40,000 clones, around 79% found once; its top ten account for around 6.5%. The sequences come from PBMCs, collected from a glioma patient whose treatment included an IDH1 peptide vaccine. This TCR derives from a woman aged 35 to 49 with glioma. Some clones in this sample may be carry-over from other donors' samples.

The CDR3 spells CSVWTGENEKLFF. DNA of the CDR3: TGCAGCGTTTGGACAGGGGAGAATGAAAAACTGTTTTTT. This sequence joins TRBV29-1 and TRBJ1-4; TRBD1 agrees at 9 bases. Unmatched junction bases numbered 3, after V lost 5 bases and J lost 5 bases. Per germline, CDR1 SQVTM and CDR2 ANQGSEA. This CDR3 contains 13 residues.